The 18 T cell receptor beta chains below come from one sample, sequenced in a study of radiation and T cells in renal cell carcinoma. The repertoire was sequenced with immunoSEQ multiplex PCR; TCRdb's copy has only in-frame clones and lacks some. This table holds approximately 150,000 clones, around 88% found once. Time point noted: blood 4 weeks post-SBRT, at nephrectomy. Treatment denoted: 15 Gy SBRT to primary tumor, nephrectomy 4 weeks later. Sample: blood, taken from a patient whose treatment included radiotherapy and nephrectomy. The receptor source for this set is a woman aged 45-59 years with renal cell carcinoma.

V gene TRBV27 combines with J gene TRBJ2-7, with 7 bases fitting TRBD1. The J segment lost 4 bases and the V segment lost 5 bases, leaving 8 bases of the junction unmatched. The length of the CDR3 is 14 residues. The germline V gene has CDR1 MNHEY and CDR2 SMNVEV (reference sequence). The CDR3 nucleotides are TGTGCCAGCAGTCCAGGTGGCAGGGGGTACGAGCAGTACTTC. This codes for CASSPGGRGYEQYF.

This clone was seen just once. This rearrangement joins TRBV28 to TRBJ2-7, with a tentative D call TRBD2 (5 bases). The V end was cut by 5 bases, the J end by 4 bases, with 15 bases between. Germline CDR1 reads MDHEN; CDR2 reads SYDVKM. CDR3 length equals 14 residues. The chain's CDR3 is CASSTPRGAYEQYF. The CDR3 DNA reads TGTGCCAGCAGTACCCCCCGGGGTGCATACGAGCAGTACTTC. Complete variable domain (other parts from reference TRBV28 and TRBJ2-7): DVKVTQSSRYLVKRTGEKVFLECVQDMDHENMFWYRQDPGLGLRLIYFSYDVKMKEKGDIPEGYSVSREKKERFSLILESASTNQTSMYLCASSTPRGAYEQYFGPGTRLTVT.

This clone has just one count. V usage is TRBV9 and J usage is TRBJ1-2, with 8 bases identical to TRBD1. J lost 6 bases, V lost 0 bases, and 4 bases had no gene match. Germline loops: CDR1 SGDLS, CDR2 YYNGEE. This CDR3 has 14 residues. CDR3 bases: TGTGCCAGCAGCGTAGAGAACAGGGGGGATGGCTACACCTTC. Protein sequence: CASSVENRGDGYTF.

The chain joins TRBV15 to TRBJ2-2; tentatively, D is TRBD2 (7 bases). There are 16 residues in the CDR3. The germline CDR1 and CDR2 sequences are LNHNV and YYDKDF (reference sequence). Trimming stripped 1 base from V and 2 bases from J, with 11 bases between. DNA for the CDR3: TGTGCCACCAGCAGAGGCCGGGGGGCAAACACCGGGGAGCTGTTTTTT. This sequence encodes CATSRGRGANTGELFF.

The V gene is TRBV18, the J gene TRBJ2-7; 10 nucleotides match TRBD1. The germline V gene has CDR1 KGHSH and CDR2 LQKENI. CDR3 length equals 15 residues. V lost 6 bases, J lost 2 bases, and 7 bases stayed unmatched. The DNA for the CDR3 is TGTGCCAGCTCTCAGAGGGACAGGGGTCCCTACGAGCAGTACTTC. It yields the protein CASSQRDRGPYEQYF.

The sample holds a few counts of this clone. The chain employs TRBV5-1 and TRBJ1-2; D may be TRBD1 (5 bases). Trimming left V 1 base short and J 6 bases short, with 10 bases between. Germline loops: CDR1 SGHRS, CDR2 YFSETQ. This CDR3 region has 13 residues. The CDR3 bases are TGCGCCAGCAGCTTGCAGGCAGGGAATGGCTACACCTTC. This codes for CASSLQAGNGYTF.

V is TRBV19 and J is TRBJ1-5; perhaps TRBD1 as D (5 bases). Germline CDR1 and CDR2: LNHDA and SQIVND (reference sequence). V gave up 3 bases and J gave up 7 bases, with 16 bases separating them. This CDR3 spans 15 amino acids. CDR3 sequence: CASSMERDPQQPQHF. As DNA, the CDR3 is TGTGCCAGTAGTATGGAGCGGGACCCCCAGCAGCCCCAGCATTTT.

In nucleotides, the CDR3 is TGCGCCAGCAGGGACTCCCAGGCGGGTGAGCAGTTCTTC. Translation gives CASRDSQAGEQFF. This chain joins TRBV10-1 and TRBJ2-1, with D possibly TRBD2 on 5 matching bases. V gave up 6 bases and J gave up 9 bases, with 15 bases separating them. The CDR3 runs 13 residues. CDR1 WNHNN and CDR2 SYGVQD come from the germline V gene (reference sequence).

This clone has a single count. The genes are TRBV7-8 and TRBJ2-3; D is uncertain. The V end was cut by 0 bases, the J end by 0 bases, with 13 bases between. CDR3 length: 17 residues. CDR1 SGHVS and CDR2 FQNEAQ come from the germline V gene. The CDR3 loop is CASSLARLGRSTDTQYF. Here the CDR3 DNA reads TGTGCCAGCAGCTTAGCGAGGTTAGGGCGTAGCACAGATACGCAGTATTTT.

The V call is TRBV2, the J call TRBJ1-2, with TRBD1 identical over 8 bases. The J segment lost 3 bases and the V segment lost 10 bases, leaving 10 bases of the junction unmatched. This CDR3 has 14 amino acids. Germline V gene sequence: CDR1 SNHLY, CDR2 FYNNEI. Here the CDR3 DNA reads TGTGCCACCTCGGACAGGGCGTCAGACTATGGCTACACCTTC. Translation gives CATSDRASDYGYTF.

V is TRBV2 and J is TRBJ2-2, with 7 bases matching TRBD2. V lost 6 bases and J lost 0; bases outside the gene matches: 4. Germline V gene lookup returns CDR1 SNHLY and CDR2 FYNNEI. This CDR3 contains 15 residues. This CDR3 reads CASRGGLPNTGELFF. Here the CDR3 DNA reads TGTGCCAGCAGGGGGGGACTACCGAACACCGGGGAGCTGTTTTTT.

The chain is built from TRBV7-2 and TRBJ1-2; D not certain. The CDR3 spans 14 residues. The ends were cut back, 1 base at V and 5 bases at J, with 11 bases in the middle. The germline V gene encodes CDR1 SGHTA and CDR2 FQGNSA. The CDR3 spells CASSLDRHSYGYTF. The CDR3 DNA reads TGTGCCAGCAGCTTAGACCGACATTCTTATGGCTACACCTTC.

This clone was counted only a few times. J is TRBJ2-7 and V is TRBV28; 10 bases are a match to TRBD1. V was clipped by 6 bases and J by 6 bases; unmatched bases: 11. The CDR3 is 15 residues long. The germline CDR1 and CDR2 sequences are MDHEN and SYDVKM. The CDR3 bases are TGTGCCAGCAGGACATCCGGGACAGGGGATCGCGAGCAGTACTTC. Encoded protein: CASRTSGTGDREQYF.

The V call is TRBV4-2, the J call TRBJ1-6, with 7 nucleotides matching TRBD1. Unmatched junction bases numbered 1, after V lost 4 bases and J lost 7 bases. The CDR3 runs to 13 residues. Germline-derived CDR1 and CDR2 are LGHNA and YNFKEQ. The CDR3 nucleotides are TGTGCCAGCAGCCCGGACAGGAATTCACCCCTCCACTTT. Translating it yields CASSPDRNSPLHF.

This sequence joins TRBV7-2 and TRBJ2-5, with a tentative D call TRBD2 (5 bases). Germline V gene sequence: CDR1 SGHTA, CDR2 FQGNSA. The ends were cut back, 5 bases at V and 13 bases at J, with 23 bases in the middle. There are 14 residues in the CDR3. The CDR3 region has the DNA TGTGCCAGCAGCGACATGGGGAGCGGCCGCAGGTGGTACTTC. It translates to CASSDMGSGRRWYF.

The DNA for the CDR3 is TGTGCCAGCAGTGGTCGCGTGACCAACGTCCTGACTTTC. Translation: CASSGRVTNVLTF. The chain joins TRBV25-1 to TRBJ2-6; D call uncertain. The germline CDR1 and CDR2 sequences are MGHDK and SYGVNS. The CDR3 totals 13 residues. Trimming left V 4 bases short and J 8 bases short, with 9 bases between.

The chain recombines TRBV9 with TRBJ2-3; possibly TRBD1 for D (5 bases). The V gene's germline CDR1 is SGDLS and CDR2 YYNGEE. V was cut by 6 bases and J by 0 bases, with 11 bases left in between. The CDR3 sequence is 14 residues long. CDR3 sequence reads: CASKQTASTDTQYF. In DNA form, the CDR3 reads TGTGCCAGCAAGCAGACAGCCAGCACAGATACGCAGTATTTT.

This chain connects TRBV25-1 to TRBJ2-1; D may correspond to TRBD1 or TRBD2 (5 bases each). V lost 2 bases and J lost 0, with 11 bases in between. The CDR3 contains 16 residues. The germline CDR1 and CDR2 sequences are MGHDK and SYGVNS. The CDR3 loop is CASSEGGSSSYNEQFF. The CDR3 DNA reads as TGTGCCAGCAGTGAAGGGGGTTCTAGCTCCTACAATGAGCAGTTCTTC.